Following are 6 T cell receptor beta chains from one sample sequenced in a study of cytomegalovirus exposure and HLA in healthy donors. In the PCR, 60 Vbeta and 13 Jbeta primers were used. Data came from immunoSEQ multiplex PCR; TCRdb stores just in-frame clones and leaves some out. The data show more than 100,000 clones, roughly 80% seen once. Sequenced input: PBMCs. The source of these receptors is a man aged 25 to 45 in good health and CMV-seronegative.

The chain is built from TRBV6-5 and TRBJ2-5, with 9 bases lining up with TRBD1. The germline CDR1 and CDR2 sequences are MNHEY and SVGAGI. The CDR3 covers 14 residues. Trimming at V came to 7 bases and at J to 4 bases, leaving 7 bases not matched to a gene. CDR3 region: CASNRGRELETQYF. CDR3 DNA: TGTGCCAGCAACAGGGGGCGCGAATTAGAGACCCAGTACTTC.

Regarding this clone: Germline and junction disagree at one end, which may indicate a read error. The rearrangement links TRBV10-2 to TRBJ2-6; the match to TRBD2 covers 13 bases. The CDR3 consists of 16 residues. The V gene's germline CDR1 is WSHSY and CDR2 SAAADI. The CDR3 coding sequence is TGCGCCGGCAAAGGACTAGCGGGAGCTGGGGCCAACGGCCTGACTTTC. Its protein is CAGKGLAGAGANGLTF.

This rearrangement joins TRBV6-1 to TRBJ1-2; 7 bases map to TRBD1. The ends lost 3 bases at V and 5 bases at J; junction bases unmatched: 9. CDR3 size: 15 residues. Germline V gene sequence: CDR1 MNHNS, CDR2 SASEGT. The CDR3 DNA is TGTGCCAGCAGTGACTACAGGGGCCGAGATTATGGCTACACCTTC. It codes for CASSDYRGRDYGYTF.

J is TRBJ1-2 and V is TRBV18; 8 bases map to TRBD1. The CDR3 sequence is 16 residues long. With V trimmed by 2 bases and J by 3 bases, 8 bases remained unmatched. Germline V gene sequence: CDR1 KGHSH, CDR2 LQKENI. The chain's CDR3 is CASSPSRGRVDYGYTF. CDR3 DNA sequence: TGTGCCAGCTCACCAAGCAGGGGGCGAGTTGACTATGGCTACACCTTC.

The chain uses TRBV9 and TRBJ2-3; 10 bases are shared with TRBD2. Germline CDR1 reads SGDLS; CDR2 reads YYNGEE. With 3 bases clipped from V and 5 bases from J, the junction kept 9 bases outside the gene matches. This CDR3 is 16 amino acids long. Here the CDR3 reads CASSEGLAEHLDTQYF. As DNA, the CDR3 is TGTGCCAGCAGCGAAGGACTAGCGGAGCATTTAGATACGCAGTATTTT.

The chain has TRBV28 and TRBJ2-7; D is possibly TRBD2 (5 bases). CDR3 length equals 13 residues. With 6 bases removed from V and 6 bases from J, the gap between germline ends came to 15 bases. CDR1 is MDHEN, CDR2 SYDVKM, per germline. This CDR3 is CASRPGFRGEQYF. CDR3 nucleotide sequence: TGTGCCAGCAGGCCGGGCTTCCGGGGCGAGCAGTACTTC.